This TCR beta chain was found in a study of blood T cell repertoires in COVID-19. With V trimmed by 0 bases and J by 5 bases, 8 bases remained unmatched. Looked up from germline, CDR1 is SGHTA and CDR2 is FQGNSA. The CDR3 covers 17 residues. Recruits, aged roughly 18 to 100 years, lived in some 25 US areas. Data came from immunoSEQ multiplex PCR; TCRdb stores just in-frame clones and leaves some out. The data show 300,000 to 400,000 clones, approximately 84% seen once. The receptor was isolated from a woman aged 25 to 39 who had recovered from COVID-19. V is TRBV7-2 and J is TRBJ2-1; 9 bases fit TRBD2. The sample comprised PBMCs or T cells enriched from blood (not recorded which). Written as DNA, the CDR3 is TGTGCCAGCAGCTTAGCCGTGGGGACTAGCACTCACAATGAGCAGTTCTTC. Its translation: CASSLAVGTSTHNEQFF.